This passage covers 25 T cell receptor beta chains from one sample sequenced in a study of shared clonotypes between healthy human individuals. Clones were sequenced by immunoSEQ multiplex PCR, and TCRdb holds only the in-frame ones, with some missing. The sample records some 1,900,000 clones, approximately 94% being singletons. CD45RO-negative, CCR7-positively selected cells formed the naive CD8 fraction, excluding terminally differentiated effector memory CD45RA+ cells. The sequenced material came from naive CD8+ T cells sorted from blood. The receptor source for this set is a man between 18 and 35 years old in good health.

V gene TRBV7-6 combines with J gene TRBJ2-7, with 10 bases lining up with TRBD1. Germline V gene data show CDR1 as SGHVS and CDR2 as FNYEAQ. The CDR3 contains 14 residues. Germline trimming cut 5 bases from V and 5 bases from J; bases unmatched to any gene: 6. CDR3 loop: CASSPGQGSHEQYF. DNA of the CDR3: TGTGCCAGCAGCCCGGGACAGGGGTCCCACGAGCAGTACTTC.

The chain uses TRBV7-8 and TRBJ2-5; D may correspond to TRBD1 or TRBD2 (5 bases each). CDR3 length: 16 amino acids. Trimming took 1 base from V and 5 from J, leaving 17 bases between them. Germline CDR1 reads SGHVS; CDR2 reads FQNEAQ. CDR3 nucleotide sequence: TGTGCCAGCAGCTTAGTGGAAGGGACGGGTTGGGAGACCCAGTACTTC. Amino acid sequence: CASSLVEGTGWETQYF.

The J gene is TRBJ2-7, the V gene TRBV21-1. TRBV21-1 is a recognized pseudogene. This CDR3 has 13 amino acids. DNA of the CDR3: TGTGCCAGCCGGGACGACTCTTTCTACGAGCAGTACTTC. As protein: CASRDDSFYEQYF.

This chain uses TRBV2 with TRBJ2-7, with TRBD1 as a possible D gene (6 bases). The CDR3 has 14 amino acids. Germline-derived CDR1 and CDR2 are SNHLY and FYNNEI. V lost 1 base to trimming and J lost 3 bases, with 10 bases between them. The CDR3, as DNA: TGTGCCAGCAGTGAAGGACAGGCGCACTACGAGCAGTACTTC. This encodes CASSEGQAHYEQYF.

The chain has TRBV7-8 and TRBJ2-1; D not certain. Trimming left V 0 bases short and J 0 bases short, with 6 bases between. The CDR3 sequence is 15 residues long. Germline V CDR1 and CDR2: SGHVS, FQNEAQ. CDR3 sequence (DNA): TGTGCCAGCAGCTTAGCTCAGAACTCCTACAATGAGCAGTTCTTC. This encodes CASSLAQNSYNEQFF.

V usage is TRBV6-1 and J usage is TRBJ2-7; 16 positions match TRBD2. Germline V gives CDR1 MNHNS, CDR2 SASEGT. This CDR3 region has 17 residues. J gave up 3 bases and V 4 bases, and 6 bases lay outside the gene matches. DNA for the CDR3: TGTGCCAGCAGTGGCCCCGGGACTAGCGGGAGGGTCTACGAGCAGTACTTC. This codes for CASSGPGTSGRVYEQYF.

This clone was recorded once. The chain combines TRBV6-6 with TRBJ1-1; D perhaps matches TRBD1 (6 bases). CDR1 MNHNY and CDR2 SVGAGI come from the germline V gene (reference sequence). The CDR3 consists of 14 residues. Trimming shortened V by 6 bases and J by 3 bases, and 14 bases separated the two germline ends. CDR3 sequence (DNA): TGTGCCAGCAGCCCCAGGGGATTGGACACTGAAGCTTTCTTT. This codes for CASSPRGLDTEAFF.

This sequence joins TRBV7-9 and TRBJ2-7, with TRBD2 matching 7 bases. The CDR3 has 14 residues. V was clipped by 8 bases and J by 0 bases; unmatched bases: 7. Germline V gene sequence: CDR1 SEHNR, CDR2 FQNEAQ (reference sequence). The CDR3 spells CASGSSGNSYEQYF. Here the CDR3 DNA reads TGTGCCAGCGGGTCTAGCGGAAACTCCTACGAGCAGTACTTC. Combining the CDR3 with reference TRBV7-9 and TRBJ2-7 gives the whole variable domain DTGVSQNPRHKITKRGQNVTFRCDPISEHNRLYWYRQTLGQGPEFLTYFQNEAQLEKSRLLSDRFSAERPKGSFSTLEIQRTEQGDSAMYLCASGSSGNSYEQYFGPGTRLTVT.

The chain joins TRBV7-3 to TRBJ2-3; 11 bases are shared with TRBD2. V lost 4 bases to trimming and J lost 4 bases; unmatched junction nucleotides: 1. Germline V gives CDR1 SGHTA, CDR2 FQGTGA. The CDR3 is made up of 14 amino acids. CDR3 coding DNA: TGTGCCAGCAGCTCTAGCGGGGGGCCAGATACGCAGTATTTT. It codes for CASSSSGGPDTQYF.

The gene calls are TRBV6-1 and TRBJ2-7; the D gene could be TRBD1 or TRBD2 (5 bases each). The V and J ends lost 6 bases and 3 bases respectively, with 15 bases between them. CDR3 length equals 14 residues. Germline CDR1 MNHNS, CDR2 SASEGT. CDR3 region: CASRPGTSFYEQYF. CDR3 nucleotide sequence: TGTGCCAGCAGGCCGGGGACCTCCTTCTACGAGCAGTACTTC.

The chain employs TRBV6-5 and TRBJ2-7; 7 positions match TRBD2. V lost 4 bases to trimming and J lost 2 bases; unmatched junction nucleotides: 2. This CDR3 region has 13 residues. The germline V gene encodes CDR1 MNHEY and CDR2 SVGAGI. CDR3 sequence reads: CASSFGGTYEQYF. CDR3 DNA sequence: TGTGCCAGCAGTTTCGGGGGGACCTACGAGCAGTACTTC.

V and J are TRBV28 and TRBJ1-5, with 8 nucleotides matching TRBD1. Germline values: CDR1 MDHEN, CDR2 SYDVKM. The CDR3 totals 15 residues. V trimming: 7 bases; J trimming: 1 base; junction bases outside the gene matches: 6. This CDR3 is CASIPTGESNQPQHF. In DNA form, the CDR3 reads TGTGCCAGCATTCCGACAGGGGAGAGCAATCAGCCCCAGCATTTT.

The J gene is TRBJ2-7, the V gene TRBV5-5; D tentatively reads TRBD1 or TRBD2 (6 bases each). The germline V gene encodes CDR1 SGHKS and CDR2 YYEKEE (reference sequence). The germline V and J ends were trimmed by 2 bases and 3 bases, with 15 bases remaining between them. This CDR3 comprises 15 residues. In DNA form, the CDR3 reads TGTGCCAGCAGCTTCCTCCCCGGGGGCTTCTACGAGCAGTACTTC. Translating gives CASSFLPGGFYEQYF.

The chain uses TRBV5-1 and TRBJ1-5, with 7 bases fitting TRBD1. This CDR3 has 13 amino acids. Trimming at V came to 0 bases and at J to 6 bases, leaving 0 bases not matched to a gene. Germline assignment: CDR1 SGHRS and CDR2 YFSETQ. DNA for the CDR3: TGCGCCAGCAGCTTGGACAGGGGTCAGCCCCAGCATTTT. Protein sequence: CASSLDRGQPQHF.

Worth noting for this clone: Additional DNA sequences in this sample encode the identical CDR3. The chain employs TRBV6-5 and TRBJ2-1; either TRBD1 or TRBD2 may fit D (5 bases each). Germline V lookup: CDR1 MNHEY, CDR2 SVGAGI. Deletions cut 5 bases from V and 7 bases from J, with 12 bases between. The CDR3 length is 13 residues. The CDR3 DNA follows: TGTGCCAGCAGTCCCGGGACCCCTAATGAGCAGTTCTTC. Protein product: CASSPGTPNEQFF.

The V call is TRBV18, the J call TRBJ1-5; a weak D match, TRBD1 (6 bases). The ends were cut back, 3 bases at V and 2 bases at J, with 11 bases in the middle. The germline V gene encodes CDR1 KGHSH and CDR2 LQKENI. The CDR3 covers 15 residues. As DNA, the CDR3 is TGTGCCAGCTCACCGGCGGGGGCTGGCAATCAGCCCCAGCATTTT. It yields the protein CASSPAGAGNQPQHF.

The V gene is TRBV7-9, the J gene TRBJ2-1, with D perhaps matching TRBD2 (5 bases). CDR3 length equals 16 residues. The V end was cut by 4 bases, the J end by 0 bases, with 13 bases between. Germline CDR1 is SEHNR and CDR2 is FQNEAQ (reference sequence). The CDR3, as DNA: TGTGCCAGCAGCTCCACGAGGGCCAGCTCCTACAATGAGCAGTTCTTC. This gives the protein CASSSTRASSYNEQFF.

V usage is TRBV15 and J usage is TRBJ1-5; no definite D call. V lost 1 base and J lost 5, with 6 bases in between. This CDR3 has 13 amino acids. CDR1 and CDR2 (germline): LNHNV, YYDKDF (reference sequence). The CDR3 DNA sequence: TGTGCCACCAGCAGAGTGCTCTATCAGCCCCAGCATTTT. As protein: CATSRVLYQPQHF.

This sequence joins TRBV5-6 and TRBJ2-3; 13 bases agree with TRBD2. Germline assignment: CDR1 SGHDT and CDR2 YYEEEE. There are 18 residues in the CDR3. V shed 1 base, J shed 5 bases, and the junction held 10 bases outside the gene matches. CDR3 nucleotides: TGTGCCAGCAGCTTGCCTCGACTAGCGGGAGGTGAGGGAGATACGCAGTATTTT. Translating gives CASSLPRLAGGEGDTQYF.

The rearrangement joins TRBV30 to TRBJ1-1; TRBD1 agrees at 10 bases. CDR1 is GTSNPN and CDR2 is SVGIG in the germline V gene (reference sequence). This CDR3 contains 14 residues. V lost 2 bases, J lost 5 bases, and 5 bases stayed unmatched. The chain's CDR3 is CAWSLGTGETEAFF. The CDR3 DNA sequence: TGTGCCTGGAGTTTGGGGACAGGGGAAACTGAAGCTTTCTTT. The full variable domain, completed using reference TRBV30 and TRBJ1-1, is SQTIHQWPATLVQPVGSPLSLECTVEGTSNPNLYWYRQAAGRGLQLLFYSVGIGQISSEVPQNLSASRPQDRQFILSSKKLLLSDSGFYLCAWSLGTGETEAFFGQGTRLTVV.

The chain employs TRBV6-1 and TRBJ1-1, with a weak D call TRBD1 (5 bases). V was shortened by 6 bases and J by 1 base, with 15 bases between the two germline ends. Germline loops: CDR1 MNHNS, CDR2 SASEGT. This CDR3 region has 15 residues. CDR3 sequence reads: CASRRDGASNTEAFF. CDR3 nucleotide sequence: TGTGCCAGCAGGAGGGACGGAGCGTCGAACACTGAAGCTTTCTTT.

The J gene is TRBJ2-2, the V gene TRBV9; perhaps TRBD2 as D (5 bases). CDR1 is SGDLS and CDR2 is YYNGEE in the germline V gene. V shed 2 bases and J shed 5 bases, with 19 bases lying between them. The CDR3 sequence is 17 residues long. In DNA form, the CDR3 reads TGTGCCAGCAGCGTTATATCAGGAGATTCGGGGACCGGGGAGCTGTTTTTT. Translating gives CASSVISGDSGTGELFF.

This clone was detected once. The gene calls are TRBV7-9 and TRBJ2-2; D unclear. Germline loops: CDR1 SEHNR, CDR2 FQNEAQ (reference sequence). V was shortened by 3 bases and J by 2 bases, with 4 bases between the two germline ends. The CDR3 totals 13 residues. The CDR3 loop is CASSFFNTGELFF. CDR3 DNA: TGTGCCAGCAGCTTTTTTAACACCGGGGAGCTGTTTTTT. The full variable domain, with the rest looked up from reference TRBV7-9 and TRBJ2-2, is DTGVSQNPRHKITKRGQNVTFRCDPISEHNRLYWYRQTLGQGPEFLTYFQNEAQLEKSRLLSDRFSAERPKGSFSTLEIQRTEQGDSAMYLCASSFFNTGELFFGEGSRLTVL.

This chain joins TRBV14 and TRBJ2-1, with TRBD2 identical over 8 bases. CDR3 length: 15 residues. The V and J ends lost 7 bases and 6 bases, in that order; junction bases with no gene match: 11. CDR1 and CDR2 (germline): SGHDN, FVKESK. The CDR3 loop is CASTRTGSGSNEQFF. CDR3 bases: TGTGCCAGCACTCGGACCGGGAGCGGGAGCAATGAGCAGTTCTTC. The full variable domain, in which reference TRBV14 and TRBJ2-1 provide the parts outside the CDR3, is EAGVTQFPSHSVIEKGQTVTLRCDPISGHDNLYWYRRVMGKEIKFLLHFVKESKQDESGMPNNRFLAERTGGTYSTLKVQPAELEDSGVYFCASTRTGSGSNEQFFGPGTRLTVL.

The V gene is TRBV11-2, the J gene TRBJ1-6; D gene ambiguous. CDR3 size: 13 residues. Germline V lookup: CDR1 SGHAT, CDR2 FQNNGV. The germline V and J ends were trimmed by 4 bases and 10 bases, with 11 bases remaining between them. CDR3 region: CASSSDLASPLHF. CDR3 nucleotides: TGTGCCAGCAGCTCGGACCTAGCCTCACCCCTCCACTTT.